There are a few counts of the clone carrying this TCR beta chain. The germline gives CDR1 LNHDA, CDR2 SQIVND (reference sequence). The CDR3 runs to 13 residues. V shed 7 bases and J shed 10 bases, with 18 bases lying between them. The sample is drawn from a study of preoperative IRX-2 immunotherapy in early breast cancer. Repertoires were generated with immunoSEQ multiplex PCR, while TCRdb's copy carries only in-frame clones and drops some. There are 40,000 to 50,000 clones in the sample; roughly 80% occur only once, and roughly 1.2% lies in the top ten. This sample's treatment: preoperative locoregional IRX-2 cytokine immunotherapy. Patients received preoperative, locoregional IRX-2 cytokine immunotherapy in a phase Ib study.

The chain uses TRBV19 and TRBJ2-3; D is uncertain. The receptor's source is a human donor with breast cancer. This sample comprised tumor tissue, obtained after IRX-2 immunotherapy. This CDR3 reads CASTVDHTGAQYF. The CDR3 DNA sequence: TGTGCCAGTACCGTGGACCATACCGGTGCGCAGTATTTT.